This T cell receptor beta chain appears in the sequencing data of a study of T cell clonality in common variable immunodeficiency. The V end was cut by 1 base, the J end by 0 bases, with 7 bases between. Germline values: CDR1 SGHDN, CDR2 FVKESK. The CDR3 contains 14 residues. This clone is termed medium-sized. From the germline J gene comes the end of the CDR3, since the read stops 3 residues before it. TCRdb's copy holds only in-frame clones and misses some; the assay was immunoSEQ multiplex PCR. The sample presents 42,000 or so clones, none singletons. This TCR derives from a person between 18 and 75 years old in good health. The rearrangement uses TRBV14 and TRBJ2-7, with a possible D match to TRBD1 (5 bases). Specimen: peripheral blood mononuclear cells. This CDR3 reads CASSQGQRSYEQYF. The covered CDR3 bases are TGTGCCAGCAGCCAAGGACAGCGCTCCTACGAG.